This TCR beta chain appears in the sequencing data of a study of T cells in Graves' hyperthyroidism and ophthalmopathy. This CDR3 contains 13 residues. Germline CDR1 is MDHEN and CDR2 is SYDVKM. With 3 bases clipped from V and 14 bases from J, the junction kept 7 bases outside the gene matches. Amplified TCR beta CDR3 regions derived from RNA transcripts. The HTBI primer set drove a first-round RT-PCR of the TCR CDR3. One entry per CDR3 protein, called by TCRdb with MiXCR from the multiplex PCR reads. The profile covers around 760,000 distinct CDR3 sequences, with 30% to 40% appearing a single time and approximately 31% taken by the ten largest. This clonotype was counted between two and nine times.

The sequence came from a woman between 40 and 55 years old with Graves' hyperthyroidism. The sample consisted of blood. The chain is built from TRBV28 and TRBJ1-6, with 7 bases aligning to TRBD1. The CDR3 protein is CASSFTGVASLHF. CDR3 sequence (DNA): TGTGCCAGCAGTTTCACAGGGGTCGCATCCCTCCACTTT.